This T cell receptor beta chain was documented in a study of T cells after yellow fever vaccination. Study-wide background: Low-cell-number fractions were prepared with SMART-Seq v4 Ultra Low Input.

Trimming took 0 bases from V and 0 from J; bases not matched to a gene: 2. The CDR3 covers 17 residues. Germline V gene data show CDR1 as LGHNA and CDR2 as YSLEER. The TCR cDNA carried a universal primer site and UMIs from 5'RACE template switching. One entry per CDR3 protein, called by TCRdb with MiXCR from the 5' RACE reads. Of under 550,000 distinct CDR3 sequences in the sample, about a fifth are singletons; the top ten hold 16%. This clonotype originated in a man younger than 30 who received the YFV17D yellow fever vaccine. The specimen comprised PBMCs, sampled less than 25 days after the first yellow fever vaccination. V gene TRBV4-3 combines with J gene TRBJ2-1, with TRBD2 identical over 10 bases. The CDR3 region has the DNA TGCGCCAGCAGCCAAGACCCTAGCGGGAGCTCCTACAATGAGCAGTTCTTC. Protein: CASSQDPSGSSYNEQFF.